The clone carrying this TCR beta chain has a single count. Its cognate antigen is unknown. The data belong to a study of T cell responses to AZD1222 COVID-19 vaccine. On the study more broadly: Second doses at about 4 or about 12 weeks were pooled.

Germline CDR1 reads SGHVS; CDR2 reads FNYEAQ. Trimming removed 1 base at V and 5 bases at J, with 15 bases between. CDR3 size: 15 residues. Study-wide points: Spike-specific TCR repertoires showed rising breadth and depth after two AZD1222 doses. In a largely white British group with more females than males, clonal diversity was possibly underestimated.

Assay: immunoSEQ multiplex PCR; the TCRdb copy retains only in-frame clones and omits some. The sample shows approximately 100,000 clones, approximately 87% of them seen only once. The clonotype comes from an adult in good health. The source material was peripheral blood, sampled on day 0 of AZD1222 vaccination. V usage is TRBV7-6 and J usage is TRBJ2-7; TRBD1 is a possible D gene (6 bases). CDR3 nucleotides: TGTGCCAGCAGCTTAGAACCAGGACAGACCCACGAGCAGTACTTC. It translates to CASSLEPGQTHEQYF.